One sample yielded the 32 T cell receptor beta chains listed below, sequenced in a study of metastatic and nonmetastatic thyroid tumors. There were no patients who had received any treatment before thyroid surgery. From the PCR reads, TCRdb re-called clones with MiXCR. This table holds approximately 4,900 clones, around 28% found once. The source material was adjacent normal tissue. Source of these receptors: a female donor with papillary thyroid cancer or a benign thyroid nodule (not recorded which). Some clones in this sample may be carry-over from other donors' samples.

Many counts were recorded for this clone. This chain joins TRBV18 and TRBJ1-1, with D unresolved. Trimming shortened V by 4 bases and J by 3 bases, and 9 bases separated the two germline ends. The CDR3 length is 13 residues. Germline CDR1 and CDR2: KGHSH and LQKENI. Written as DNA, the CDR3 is TGTGCCAGCTCACTCGAAAGAGACACTGAAGCTTTCTTT. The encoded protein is CASSLERDTEAFF.

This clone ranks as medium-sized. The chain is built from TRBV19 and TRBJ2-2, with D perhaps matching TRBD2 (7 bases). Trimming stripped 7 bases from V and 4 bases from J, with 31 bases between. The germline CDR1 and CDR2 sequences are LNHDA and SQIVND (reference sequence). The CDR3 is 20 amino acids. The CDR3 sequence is CASNGERRREFFRGTGELFF. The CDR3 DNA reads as TGTGCCAGTAACGGAGAGCGGAGGCGGGAGTTTTTCAGGGGCACCGGGGAGCTGTTTTTT. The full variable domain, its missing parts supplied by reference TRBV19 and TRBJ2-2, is DGGITQSPKYLFRKEGQNVTLSCEQNLNHDAMYWYRQDPGQGLRLIYYSQIVNDFQKGDIAEGYSVSREKKESFPLTVTSAQKNPTAFYLCASNGERRREFFRGTGELFFGEGSRLTVL.

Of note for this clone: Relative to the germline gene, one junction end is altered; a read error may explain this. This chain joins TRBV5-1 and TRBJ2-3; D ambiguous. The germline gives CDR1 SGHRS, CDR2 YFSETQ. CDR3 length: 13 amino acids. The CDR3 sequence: CASSLSGTDTQYF. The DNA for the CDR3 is TGCGCCAGCAGCTTGTCCGGCACAGATACGCAGTATTTC.

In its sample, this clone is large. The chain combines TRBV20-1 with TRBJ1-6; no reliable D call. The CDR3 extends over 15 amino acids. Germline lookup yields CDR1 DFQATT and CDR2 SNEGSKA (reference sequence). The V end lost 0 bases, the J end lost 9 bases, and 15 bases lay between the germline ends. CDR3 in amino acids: CSAREATSLRSPLHF. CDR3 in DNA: TGCAGTGCTAGAGAGGCGACCAGCCTTCGTTCACCCCTCCACTTT.

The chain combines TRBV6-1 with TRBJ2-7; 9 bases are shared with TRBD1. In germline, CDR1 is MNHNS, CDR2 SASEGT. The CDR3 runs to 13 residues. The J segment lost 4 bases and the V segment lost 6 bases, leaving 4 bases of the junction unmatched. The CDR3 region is CASRAGQGYEQYF. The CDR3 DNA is TGTGCCAGCAGAGCGGGACAGGGATACGAGCAGTACTTC.

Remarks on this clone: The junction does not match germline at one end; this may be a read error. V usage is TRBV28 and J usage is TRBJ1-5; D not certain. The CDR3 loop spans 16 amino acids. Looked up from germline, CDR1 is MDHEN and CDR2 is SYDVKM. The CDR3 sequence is CASIFMKFFADQPQHF. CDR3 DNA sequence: TGTGCCAGCATTTTTATGAAGTTTTTTGCGGATCAGCCTCAGCATTTT.

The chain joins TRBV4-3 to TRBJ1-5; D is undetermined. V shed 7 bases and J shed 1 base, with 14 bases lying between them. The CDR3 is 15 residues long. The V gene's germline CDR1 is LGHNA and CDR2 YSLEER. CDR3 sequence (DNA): TGCGCCAGCACCCCCGACCGGGAAAGCAATCAGCCCCAGCATTTT. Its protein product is CASTPDRESNQPQHF.

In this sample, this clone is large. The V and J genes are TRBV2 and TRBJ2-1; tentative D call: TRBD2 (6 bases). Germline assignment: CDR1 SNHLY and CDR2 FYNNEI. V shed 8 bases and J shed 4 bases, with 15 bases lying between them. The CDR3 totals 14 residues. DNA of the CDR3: TGTGCCAGCGGGGTCTGGGCGGGGTACAATGAGCAGTTCTTC. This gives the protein CASGVWAGYNEQFF.

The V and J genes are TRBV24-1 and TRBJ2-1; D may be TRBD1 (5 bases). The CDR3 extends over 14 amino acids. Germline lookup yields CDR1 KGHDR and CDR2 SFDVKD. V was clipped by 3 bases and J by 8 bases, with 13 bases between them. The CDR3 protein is CATSDPGHRDEQFF. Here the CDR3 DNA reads TGTGCCACCAGTGATCCAGGGCATCGAGATGAGCAGTTCTTC.

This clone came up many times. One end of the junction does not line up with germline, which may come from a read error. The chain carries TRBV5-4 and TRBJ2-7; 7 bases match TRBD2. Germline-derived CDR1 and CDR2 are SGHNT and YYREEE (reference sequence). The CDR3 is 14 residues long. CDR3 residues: CASSFEMSGTLVYF. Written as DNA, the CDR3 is TGTGCCAGCAGCTTTGAGATGAGCGGGACCCTGGTGTATTTC.

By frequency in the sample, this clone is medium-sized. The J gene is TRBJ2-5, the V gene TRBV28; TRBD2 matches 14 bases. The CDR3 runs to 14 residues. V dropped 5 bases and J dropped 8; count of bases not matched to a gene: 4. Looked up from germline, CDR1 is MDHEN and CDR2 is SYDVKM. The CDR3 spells CASSRGLAGGTQYF. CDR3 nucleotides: TGTGCCAGCAGTCGAGGACTAGCGGGAGGAACCCAGTACTTC.

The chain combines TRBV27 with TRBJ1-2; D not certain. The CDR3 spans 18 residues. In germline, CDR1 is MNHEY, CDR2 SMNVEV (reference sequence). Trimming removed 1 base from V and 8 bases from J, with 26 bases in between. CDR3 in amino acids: CASSLYGRSLGNAYGYTF. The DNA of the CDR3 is TGTGCCAGCAGTTTATATGGCAGGAGCTTAGGAAATGCATACGGCTACACCTTC.

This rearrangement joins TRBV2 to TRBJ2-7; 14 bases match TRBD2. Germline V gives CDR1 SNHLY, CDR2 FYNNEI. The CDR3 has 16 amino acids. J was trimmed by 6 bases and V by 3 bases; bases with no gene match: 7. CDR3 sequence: CASSETSGRALTEQYF. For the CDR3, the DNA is TGTGCCAGCAGTGAGACTAGCGGGAGGGCCCTGACCGAGCAGTACTTC.

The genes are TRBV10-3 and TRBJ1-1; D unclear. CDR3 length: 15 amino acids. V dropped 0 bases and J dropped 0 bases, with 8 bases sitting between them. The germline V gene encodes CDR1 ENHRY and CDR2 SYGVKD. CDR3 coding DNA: TGTGCCATCAGTGAGTCTGGACGGCTGAACACTGAAGCTTTCTTT. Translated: CAISESGRLNTEAFF.

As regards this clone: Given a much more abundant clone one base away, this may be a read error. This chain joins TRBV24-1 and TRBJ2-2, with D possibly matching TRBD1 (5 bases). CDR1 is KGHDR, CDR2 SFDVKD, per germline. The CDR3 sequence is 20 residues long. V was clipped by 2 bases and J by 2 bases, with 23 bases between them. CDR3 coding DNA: TGTGCCACCAGTGATTCATCAGTCGCAGGGTATATGCCCAACACCGGGGAGCTGTTTTTT. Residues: CATSDSSVAGYMPNTGELFF.

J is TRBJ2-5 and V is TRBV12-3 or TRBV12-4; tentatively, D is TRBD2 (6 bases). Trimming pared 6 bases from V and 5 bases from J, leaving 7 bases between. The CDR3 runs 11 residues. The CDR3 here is CASSAGETQYF. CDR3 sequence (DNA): TGTGCCAGCAGCGCGGGGGAGACCCAGTACTTC.

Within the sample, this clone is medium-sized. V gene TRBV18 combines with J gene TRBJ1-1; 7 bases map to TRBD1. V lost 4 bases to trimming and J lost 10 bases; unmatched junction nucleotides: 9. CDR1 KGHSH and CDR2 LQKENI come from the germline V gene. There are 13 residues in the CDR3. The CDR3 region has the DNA TGTGCCAGCTCACGAGACAGGGTTGATCGAGCTTTCTTT. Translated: CASSRDRVDRAFF.

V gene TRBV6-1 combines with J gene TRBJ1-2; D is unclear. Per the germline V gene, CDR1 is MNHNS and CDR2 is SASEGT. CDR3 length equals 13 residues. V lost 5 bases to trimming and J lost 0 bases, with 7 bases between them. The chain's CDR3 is CASSPGANYGYTF. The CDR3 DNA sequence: TGTGCCAGCAGTCCAGGAGCTAACTATGGCTACACCTTC.

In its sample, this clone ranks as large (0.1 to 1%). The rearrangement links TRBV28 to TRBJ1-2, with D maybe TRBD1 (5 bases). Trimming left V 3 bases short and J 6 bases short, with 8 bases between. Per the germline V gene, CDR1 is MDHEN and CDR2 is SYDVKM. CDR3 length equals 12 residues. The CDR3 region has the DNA TGTGCCAGCAGTTTTGGGGGGGATGGCTACACCTTC. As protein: CASSFGGDGYTF.

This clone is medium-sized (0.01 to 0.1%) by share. CDR3: CASLPYRGTGELFF. The CDR3 region has the DNA TGTGCCAGTCTCCCGTACCGTGGGACCGGGGAGCTGTTTTTT. V is TRBV2 and J is TRBJ2-2; D unclear. Trimming cost V 9 bases and J 5 bases, with 16 bases left between them. Germline CDR1 is SNHLY and CDR2 is FYNNEI. CDR3 length equals 14 residues.

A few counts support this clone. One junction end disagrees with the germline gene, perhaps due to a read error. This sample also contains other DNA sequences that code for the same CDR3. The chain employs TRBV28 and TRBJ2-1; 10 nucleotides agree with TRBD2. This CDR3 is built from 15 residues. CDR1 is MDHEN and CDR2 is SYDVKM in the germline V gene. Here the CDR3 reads CASSEPAGGPVEQFF. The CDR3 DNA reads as TGTGCCAGCAGTGAACCAGCGGGAGGGCCAGTGGAGCAGTTTTTC.

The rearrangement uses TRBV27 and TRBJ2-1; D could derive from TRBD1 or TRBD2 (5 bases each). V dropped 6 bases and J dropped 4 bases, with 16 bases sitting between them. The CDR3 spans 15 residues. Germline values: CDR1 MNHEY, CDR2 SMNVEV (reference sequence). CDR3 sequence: CASSSPGRGYNEQFF. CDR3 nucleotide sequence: TGTGCCAGCAGCTCTCCGGGACGGGGATACAATGAGCAGTTCTTC.

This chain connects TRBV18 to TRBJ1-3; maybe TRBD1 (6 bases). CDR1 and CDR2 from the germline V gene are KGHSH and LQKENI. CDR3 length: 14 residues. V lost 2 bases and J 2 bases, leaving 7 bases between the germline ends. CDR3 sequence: CASSPGGTGNTIYF. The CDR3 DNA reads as TGTGCCAGCTCACCAGGGGGCACTGGAAACACCATATATTTT.

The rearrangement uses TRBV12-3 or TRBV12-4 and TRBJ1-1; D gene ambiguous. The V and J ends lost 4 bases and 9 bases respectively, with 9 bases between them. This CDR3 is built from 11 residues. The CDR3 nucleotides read TGTGCCAGCAGTTCACAGAGAAAAGCTTTCTTT. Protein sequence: CASSSQRKAFF.

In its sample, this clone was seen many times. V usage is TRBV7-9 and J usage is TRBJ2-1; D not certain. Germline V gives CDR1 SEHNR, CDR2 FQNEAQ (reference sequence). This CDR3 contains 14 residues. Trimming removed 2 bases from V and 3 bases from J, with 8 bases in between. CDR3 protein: CASSLFTVYNEQFF. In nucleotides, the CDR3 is TGTGCCAGCAGCTTATTCACAGTCTACAATGAGCAGTTCTTC.

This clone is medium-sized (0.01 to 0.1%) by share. DNA for the CDR3: TGCAGTGCTGCGACTTTTAGCGGGACTGGGTCCTACGAGCAGTACTTC. Its translation is CSAATFSGTGSYEQYF. The J gene is TRBJ2-7, the V gene TRBV20-1; 8 nucleotides agree with TRBD2. Germline V lookup: CDR1 DFQATT, CDR2 SNEGSKA (reference sequence). Trimming took 5 bases from V and 1 from J; bases not matched to a gene: 13. This CDR3 has 16 residues.

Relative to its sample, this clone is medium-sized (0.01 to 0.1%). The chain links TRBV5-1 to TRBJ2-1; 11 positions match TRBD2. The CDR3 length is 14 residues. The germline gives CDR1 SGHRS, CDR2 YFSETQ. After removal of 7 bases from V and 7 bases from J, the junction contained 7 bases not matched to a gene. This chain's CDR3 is CASSPGLADNEQFF. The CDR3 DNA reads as TGCGCCAGCTCACCGGGACTAGCGGATAATGAGCAGTTCTTC.

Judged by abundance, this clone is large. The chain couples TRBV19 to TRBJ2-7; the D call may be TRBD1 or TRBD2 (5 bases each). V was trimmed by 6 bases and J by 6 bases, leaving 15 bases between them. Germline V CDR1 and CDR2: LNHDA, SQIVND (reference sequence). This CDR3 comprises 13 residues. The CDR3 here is CASSPGRHGEQYF. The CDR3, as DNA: TGTGCCAGTAGCCCGGGACGCCACGGCGAGCAGTACTTC.

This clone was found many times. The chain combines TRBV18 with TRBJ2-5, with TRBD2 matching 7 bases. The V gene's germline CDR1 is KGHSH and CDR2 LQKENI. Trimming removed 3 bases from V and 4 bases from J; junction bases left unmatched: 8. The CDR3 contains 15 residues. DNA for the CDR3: TGTGCCAGCTCACCGACTAGCCGATGGGTAGAGACCCAGTACTTC. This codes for CASSPTSRWVETQYF.

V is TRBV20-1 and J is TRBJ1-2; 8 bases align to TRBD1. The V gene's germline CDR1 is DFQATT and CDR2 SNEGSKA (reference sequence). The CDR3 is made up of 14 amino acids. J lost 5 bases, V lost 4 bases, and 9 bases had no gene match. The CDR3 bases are TGCAGTGCTACCCTGACAGGGGCGGGTTATGGCTACACCTTC. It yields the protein CSATLTGAGYGYTF.

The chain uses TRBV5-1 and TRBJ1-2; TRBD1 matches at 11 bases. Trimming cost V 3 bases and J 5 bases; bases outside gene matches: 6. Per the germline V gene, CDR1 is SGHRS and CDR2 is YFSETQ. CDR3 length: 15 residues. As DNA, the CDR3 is TGCGCCAGCAGCTACGGACAGGGGGCGGGGTATGGCTACACCTTC. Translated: CASSYGQGAGYGYTF.

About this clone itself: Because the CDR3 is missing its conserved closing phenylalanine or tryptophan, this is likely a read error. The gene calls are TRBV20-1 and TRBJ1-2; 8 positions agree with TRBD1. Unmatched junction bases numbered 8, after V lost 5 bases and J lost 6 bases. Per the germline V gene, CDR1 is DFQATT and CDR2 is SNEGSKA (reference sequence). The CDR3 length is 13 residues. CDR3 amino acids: CSAGVTGVDGYTL. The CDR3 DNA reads TGCAGTGCTGGGGTGACAGGGGTGGATGGCTACACCCTC.